This T cell receptor (beta chain) came from a study of CD8 T cells in Susac syndrome. As for this clonotype: The target antigen is unknown.

Blood CD8+ and CD4+ T cells underwent high-throughput TCR beta sequencing. Negative isolation yielded the CD8+ and CD4+ T cells, while FACS enriched the TEMRA cells. It was with random hexamers that 0.5 to 1 ug RNA was reverse transcribed. The method of amplification for TCR beta CDR3 was immunoSEQ multiplex PCR, covering 54 Vbeta and 13 Jbeta. TCRdb reprocessed the immunoSEQ multiplex PCR reads via MiXCR and lists one record per CDR3 protein. The sample comprises about 120,000 distinct CDR3 sequences, around 92% of which are singletons, and 0.093% rests with the top ten. The CDR3 extends over 13 amino acids. Trimming left V 0 bases short and J 6 bases short, with 9 bases between. Germline V gives CDR1 SGHAT, CDR2 FQDESV (reference sequence). Broader study findings: The study conceded that its TCR sequencing and HLA analysis involved relatively few individuals.

The source of this sequence is a human donor with multiple sclerosis. The rearrangement joins TRBV11-1 to TRBJ2-7; tentatively, D is TRBD2 (5 bases). The sequenced sample was CD4+ T cells from PBMCs. Here the CDR3 reads CASSLARAGEQYF. The CDR3 DNA reads TGTGCCAGCAGCTTAGCGCGGGCAGGCGAGCAGTACTTC.